The entry below describes one TCR beta chain. Its specificity is not known. Germline loops: CDR1 SEHNR, CDR2 FQNEAQ (reference sequence). The V end lost 2 bases, the J end lost 2 bases, and 13 bases lay between the germline ends. The CDR3 spans 15 residues. 60 Vbeta and 13 Jbeta primers were used in PCR. Sequencing was performed with immunoSEQ multiplex PCR; in TCRdb, only in-frame clones are kept and a portion is missing. The table includes over 45,000 clones, 75% to 80% detected once. This record belongs to a study of cytomegalovirus exposure and HLA in healthy donors. The study's findings and limits: When a later analysis was performed, an Asian-associated ancestry cluster reportedly had fewer N-insertions than the roughly 670-donor mean.

Specimen: PBMCs. The rearrangement uses TRBV7-9 and TRBJ2-7; D possibly corresponds to TRBD1 (6 bases). This sequence was found in a female donor in good health and CMV-seronegative. DNA of the CDR3: TGTGCCAGCAGCTTACGGCAGGGGCTAACCTACGAGCAGTACTTC. It specifies CASSLRQGLTYEQYF.